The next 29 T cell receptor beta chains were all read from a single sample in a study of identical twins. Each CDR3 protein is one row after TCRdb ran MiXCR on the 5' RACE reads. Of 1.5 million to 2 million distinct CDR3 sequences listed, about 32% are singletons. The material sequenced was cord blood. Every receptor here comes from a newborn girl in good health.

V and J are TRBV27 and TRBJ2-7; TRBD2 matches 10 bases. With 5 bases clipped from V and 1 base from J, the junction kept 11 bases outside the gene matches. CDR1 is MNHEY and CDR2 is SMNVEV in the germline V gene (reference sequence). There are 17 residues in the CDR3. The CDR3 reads CASSPSGTSEISYEQYF. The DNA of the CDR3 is TGTGCCAGCAGTCCCTCCGGGACTAGCGAGATATCCTACGAGCAGTACTTC.

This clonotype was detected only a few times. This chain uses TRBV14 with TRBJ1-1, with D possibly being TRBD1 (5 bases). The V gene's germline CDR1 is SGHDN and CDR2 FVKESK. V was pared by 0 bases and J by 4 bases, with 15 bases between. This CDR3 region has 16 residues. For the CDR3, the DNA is TGTGCCAGCAGCCAAGATGGAGGAGGGAGGGGCACTGAAGCTTTCTTT. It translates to CASSQDGGGRGTEAFF. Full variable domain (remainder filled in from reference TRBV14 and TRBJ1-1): EAGVTQFPSHSVIEKGQTVTLRCDPISGHDNLYWYRRVMGKEIKFLLHFVKESKQDESGMPNNRFLAERTGGTYSTLKVQPAELEDSGVYFCASSQDGGGRGTEAFFGQGTRLTVV.

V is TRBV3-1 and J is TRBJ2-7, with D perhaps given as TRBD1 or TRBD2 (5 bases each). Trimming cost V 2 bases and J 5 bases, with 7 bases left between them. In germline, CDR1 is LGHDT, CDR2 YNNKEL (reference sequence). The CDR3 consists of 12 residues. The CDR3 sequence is CASSQWGNEQYF. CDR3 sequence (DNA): TGTGCCAGCAGCCAATGGGGGAACGAGCAGTACTTC.

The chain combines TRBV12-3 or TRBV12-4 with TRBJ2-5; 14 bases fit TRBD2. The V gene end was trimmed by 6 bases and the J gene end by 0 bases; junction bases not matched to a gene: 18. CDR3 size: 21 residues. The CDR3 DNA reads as TGTGCCAGCAGAAAGGGACTAGCGGGAGCGACCCCGAAGGGGTACCAAGAGACCCAGTACTTC. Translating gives CASRKGLAGATPKGYQETQYF.

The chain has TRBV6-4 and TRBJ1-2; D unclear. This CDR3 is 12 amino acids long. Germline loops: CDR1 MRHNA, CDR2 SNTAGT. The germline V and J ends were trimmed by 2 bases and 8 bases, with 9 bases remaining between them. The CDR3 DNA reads TGTGCCAGCAGTGACCCTCCGGGGGGCTACACCTTC. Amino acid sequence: CASSDPPGGYTF.

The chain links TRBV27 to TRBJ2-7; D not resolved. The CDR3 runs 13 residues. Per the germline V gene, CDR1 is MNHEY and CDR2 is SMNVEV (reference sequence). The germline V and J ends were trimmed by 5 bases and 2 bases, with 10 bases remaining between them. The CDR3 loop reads CASSPLWTYEQYF. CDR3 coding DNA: TGTGCCAGCAGTCCCCTTTGGACCTACGAGCAGTACTTC.

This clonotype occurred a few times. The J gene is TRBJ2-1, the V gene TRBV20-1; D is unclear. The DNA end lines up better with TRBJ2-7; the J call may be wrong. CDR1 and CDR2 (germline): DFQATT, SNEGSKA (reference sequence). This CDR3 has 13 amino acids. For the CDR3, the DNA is TGCAGTGCTAGAGGAAAGATTTACAATGAGCAGTACTTC. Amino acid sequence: CSARGKIYNEQYF.

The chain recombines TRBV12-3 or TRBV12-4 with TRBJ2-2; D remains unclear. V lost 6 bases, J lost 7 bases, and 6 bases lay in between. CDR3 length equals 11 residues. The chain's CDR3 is CASSADGELFF. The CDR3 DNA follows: TGTGCCAGCAGCGCCGACGGGGAGCTGTTTTTT.

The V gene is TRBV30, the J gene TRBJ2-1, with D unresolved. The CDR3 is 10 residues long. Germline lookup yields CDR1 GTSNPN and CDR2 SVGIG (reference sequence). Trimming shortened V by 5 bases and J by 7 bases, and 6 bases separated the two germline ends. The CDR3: CAWGENEQFF. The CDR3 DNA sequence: TGTGCCTGGGGTGAAAATGAGCAGTTCTTC.

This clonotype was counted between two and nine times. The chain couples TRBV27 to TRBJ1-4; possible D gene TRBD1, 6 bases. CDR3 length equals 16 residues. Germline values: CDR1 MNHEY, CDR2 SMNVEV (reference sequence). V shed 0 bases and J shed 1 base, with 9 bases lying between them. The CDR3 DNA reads TGTGCCAGCAGTTTATCCCACAGGGAAACTAATGAAAAACTGTTTTTT. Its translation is CASSLSHRETNEKLFF.

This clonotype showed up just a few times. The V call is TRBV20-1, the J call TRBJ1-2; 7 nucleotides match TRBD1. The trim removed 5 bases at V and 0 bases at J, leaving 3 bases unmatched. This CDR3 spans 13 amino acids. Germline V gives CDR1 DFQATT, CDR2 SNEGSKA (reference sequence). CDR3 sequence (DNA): TGCAGTGCTTCGGGACAGTCTAACTATGGCTACACCTTC. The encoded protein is CSASGQSNYGYTF.

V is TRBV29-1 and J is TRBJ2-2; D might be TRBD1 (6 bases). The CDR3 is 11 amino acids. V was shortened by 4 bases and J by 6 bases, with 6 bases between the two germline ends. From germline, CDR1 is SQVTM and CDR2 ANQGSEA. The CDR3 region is CSVGQAGELFF. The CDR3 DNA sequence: TGCAGCGTTGGACAGGCCGGGGAGCTGTTTTTT.

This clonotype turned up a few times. The CDR3 loop reads CASSLYGLRGGTDTQYF. Written as DNA, the CDR3 is TGTGCCAGCAGTTTATATGGCCTACGCGGGGGCACAGATACGCAGTATTTT. The chain recombines TRBV27 with TRBJ2-3, with D tentatively TRBD2 (6 bases). Deletions cut 1 base from V and 1 base from J, with 15 bases between. Germline assignment: CDR1 MNHEY and CDR2 SMNVEV (reference sequence). CDR3 length: 17 amino acids.

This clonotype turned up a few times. CDR3 nucleotide sequence: TGTGCCAGCTCACCACACGACGGGGATATCTTCGATACGCAGTATTTT. The encoded protein is CASSPHDGDIFDTQYF. This chain links TRBV18 with TRBJ2-3; weak D call: TRBD2 (5 bases). V shed 1 base and J shed 6 bases, with 17 bases lying between them. The germline CDR1 and CDR2 sequences are KGHSH and LQKENI. The CDR3 extends over 16 amino acids. Looking up the rest from reference TRBV18 and TRBJ2-3 gives the full variable domain: NAGVMQNPRHLVRRRGQEARLRCSPMKGHSHVYWYRQLPEEGLKFMVYLQKENIIDESGMPKERFSAEFPKEGPSILRIQQVVRGDSAAYFCASSPHDGDIFDTQYFGPGTRLTVL.

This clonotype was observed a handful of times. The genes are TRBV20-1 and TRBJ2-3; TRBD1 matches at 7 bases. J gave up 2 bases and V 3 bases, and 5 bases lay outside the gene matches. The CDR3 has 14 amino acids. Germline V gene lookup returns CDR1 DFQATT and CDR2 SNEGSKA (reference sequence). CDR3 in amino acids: CSARDRLNTDTQYF. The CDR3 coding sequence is TGCAGTGCTAGGGACAGGCTGAACACAGATACGCAGTATTTT.

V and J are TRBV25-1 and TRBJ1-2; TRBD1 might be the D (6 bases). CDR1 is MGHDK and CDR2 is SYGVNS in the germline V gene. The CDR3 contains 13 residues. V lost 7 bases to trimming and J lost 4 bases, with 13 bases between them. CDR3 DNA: TGTGCCAGCAATTCCGGGGGCGGCTATGGCTACACCTTC. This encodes CASNSGGGYGYTF.

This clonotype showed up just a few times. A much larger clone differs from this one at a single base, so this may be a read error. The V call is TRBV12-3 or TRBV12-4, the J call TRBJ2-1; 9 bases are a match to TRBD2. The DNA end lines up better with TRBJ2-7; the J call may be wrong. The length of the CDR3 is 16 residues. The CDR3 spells CASSLALAGGYNEQYF. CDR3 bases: TGTGCCAGCAGTTTAGCGCTGGCGGGAGGGTACAATGAGCAGTACTTC.

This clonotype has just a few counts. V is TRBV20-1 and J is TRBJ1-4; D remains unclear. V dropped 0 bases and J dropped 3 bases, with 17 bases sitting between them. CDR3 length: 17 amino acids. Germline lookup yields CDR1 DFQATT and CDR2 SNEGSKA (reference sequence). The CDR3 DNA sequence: TGCAGTGCTAGAGATTCGCCGGCTTACCGATCTAATGAAAAACTGTTTTTT. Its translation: CSARDSPAYRSNEKLFF.

CDR3 in DNA: TGCAGCGTCCGACAGACCCCCGGCTATGGCTACACCTTC. This translates into CSVRQTPGYGYTF. The chain joins TRBV29-1 to TRBJ1-2, with a possible D match to TRBD1 (5 bases). CDR1 and CDR2 from the germline V gene are SQVTM and ANQGSEA. V was shortened by 6 bases and J by 4 bases, with 15 bases between the two germline ends. The length of the CDR3 is 13 residues. The full variable domain, in which reference TRBV29-1 and TRBJ1-2 provide the parts outside the CDR3, is SAVISQKPSRDICQRGTSLTIQCQVDSQVTMMFWYRQQPGQSLTLIATANQGSEATYESGFVIDKFPISRPNLTFSTLTVSNMSPEDSSIYLCSVRQTPGYGYTFGSGTRLTVV.

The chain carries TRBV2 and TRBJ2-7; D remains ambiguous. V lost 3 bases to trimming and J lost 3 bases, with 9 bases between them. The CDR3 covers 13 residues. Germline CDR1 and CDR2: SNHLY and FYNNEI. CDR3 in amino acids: CASSDTGLYEQYF. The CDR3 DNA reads TGTGCCAGCAGTGATACGGGCCTCTACGAGCAGTACTTC.

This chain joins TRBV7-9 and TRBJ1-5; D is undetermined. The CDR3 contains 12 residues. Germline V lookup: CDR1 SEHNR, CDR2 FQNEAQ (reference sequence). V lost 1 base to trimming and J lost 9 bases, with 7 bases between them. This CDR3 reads CASSLGDGPQHF. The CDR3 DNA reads TGTGCCAGCAGCTTAGGGGATGGGCCCCAGCATTTT.

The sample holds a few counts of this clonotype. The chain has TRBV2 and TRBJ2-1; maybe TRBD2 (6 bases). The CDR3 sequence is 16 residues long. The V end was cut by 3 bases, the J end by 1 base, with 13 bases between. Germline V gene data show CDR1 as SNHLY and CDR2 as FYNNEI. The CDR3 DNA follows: TGTGCCAGCAGTGATTTGTACGGGAGATCCTACAATGAGCAGTTCTTC. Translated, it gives CASSDLYGRSYNEQFF.

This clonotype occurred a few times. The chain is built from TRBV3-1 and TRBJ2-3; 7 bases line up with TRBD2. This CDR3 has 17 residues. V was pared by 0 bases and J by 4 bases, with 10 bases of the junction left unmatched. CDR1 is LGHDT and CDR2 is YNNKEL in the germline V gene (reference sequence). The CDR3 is CASSQERWSGDPDTQYF. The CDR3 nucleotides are TGTGCCAGCAGCCAAGAGCGGTGGAGCGGGGATCCAGATACGCAGTATTTT.

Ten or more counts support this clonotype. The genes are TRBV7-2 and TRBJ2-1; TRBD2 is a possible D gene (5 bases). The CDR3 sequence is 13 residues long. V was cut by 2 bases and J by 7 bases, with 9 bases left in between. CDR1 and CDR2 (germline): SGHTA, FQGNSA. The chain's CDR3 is CASSLTTGNEQFF. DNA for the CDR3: TGTGCCAGCAGCTTAACCACGGGGAATGAGCAGTTCTTC.

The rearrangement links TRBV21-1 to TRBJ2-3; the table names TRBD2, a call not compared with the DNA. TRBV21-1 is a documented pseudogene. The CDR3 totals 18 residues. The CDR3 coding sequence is TGTGCCAGCAGCAAAGCGCTGACTAGCGGAGATGCCACAGATACGCAGTATTTT. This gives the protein CASSKALTSGDATDTQYF.

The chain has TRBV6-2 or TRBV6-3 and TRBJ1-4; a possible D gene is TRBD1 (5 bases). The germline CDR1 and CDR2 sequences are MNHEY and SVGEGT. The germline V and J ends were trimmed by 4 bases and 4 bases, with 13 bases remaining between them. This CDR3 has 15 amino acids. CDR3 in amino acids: CASSFPGRDNEKLFF. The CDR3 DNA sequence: TGTGCCAGCAGTTTTCCGGGACGGGATAATGAAAAACTGTTTTTT.

CDR3 coding DNA: TGTGCCAGCAGCTTAATCCCACTAGGAGTGGAGCTGTTTTTT. Translating it yields CASSLIPLGVELFF. The chain couples TRBV7-2 to TRBJ2-2; D possibly corresponds to TRBD2 (5 bases). The V end lost 2 bases, the J end lost 10 bases, and 14 bases lay between the germline ends. The length of the CDR3 is 14 residues. Germline CDR1 and CDR2: SGHTA and FQGNSA. The full variable domain, with the rest looked up from reference TRBV7-2 and TRBJ2-2, is GAGVSQSPSNKVTEKGKDVELRCDPISGHTALYWYRQSLGQGLEFLIYFQGNSAPDKSGLPSDRFSAERTGGSVSTLTIQRTQQEDSAVYLCASSLIPLGVELFFGEGSRLTVL.

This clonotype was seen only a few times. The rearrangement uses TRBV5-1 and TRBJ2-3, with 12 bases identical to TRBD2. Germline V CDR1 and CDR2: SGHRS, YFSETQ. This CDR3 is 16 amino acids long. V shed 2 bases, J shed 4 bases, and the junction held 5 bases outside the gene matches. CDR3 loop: CASSLPSGGAADTQYF. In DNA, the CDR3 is TGCGCCAGCAGCTTACCTAGCGGGGGGGCTGCAGATACGCAGTATTTT.

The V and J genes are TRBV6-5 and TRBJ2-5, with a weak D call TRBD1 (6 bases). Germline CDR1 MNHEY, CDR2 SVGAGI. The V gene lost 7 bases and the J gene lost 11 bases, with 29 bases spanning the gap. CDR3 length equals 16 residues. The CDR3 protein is CASKGVGEQNFLEQYF. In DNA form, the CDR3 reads TGTGCCAGCAAGGGGGTAGGGGAGCAGAACTTCCTGGAGCAGTACTTC.